The source of this T cell receptor beta chain is a study of PD-L1 blockade in urothelial cancer. Study-wide context: Blood was analyzed 3 weeks (second dose) and 6 weeks after treatment start. Study results and limitations: For durable-benefit patients, tumor-associated blood clones expanded more at 3 weeks.

A remark on this clone: Its antigen is unidentified.

Germline CDR1 MNHEY, CDR2 SMNVEV (reference sequence). This CDR3 has 15 amino acids. Trimming removed 6 bases from V and 6 bases from J; junction bases left unmatched: 11. Patients were diagnosed with urothelial carcinoma, either locally advanced or metastatic. Generated by immunoSEQ multiplex PCR, the TCRdb table keeps only in-frame clones and is missing some. The sample lists about 100,000 clones; approximately 91% were seen once. This rearrangement joins TRBV27 to TRBJ1-1, with 9 bases lining up with TRBD1. The clonotype was recovered from an elderly woman with urothelial cancer. The sample was PBMCs, taken around atezolizumab (anti-PD-L1) treatment. The CDR3 region is CASRKPRDRDAEAFF. The CDR3 bases are TGTGCCAGCAGAAAACCCAGGGACAGGGACGCTGAAGCTTTCTTT.